The text below deals with one TCR beta chain. The entry originates in a study of graft-versus-host responses after intestinal transplantation. For the study at large: Tacrolimus and steroids were given for about three years to all recipients after anti-thymocyte globulin induction.

Researchers placed some 200,000 CFSE-labeled responder cells in culture with some 200,000 irradiated, violet-dye-labeled stimulator cells. TCRdb's copy holds only in-frame clones and misses some; the assay was immunoSEQ multiplex PCR. The table records some 24,000 clones, roughly 42% of them present only once. V lost 1 base and J lost 3, with 5 bases in between. The CDR3 has 12 residues. CDR1 SGHRS and CDR2 YFSETQ come from the germline V gene. This chain uses TRBV5-1 with TRBJ2-7, with D possibly TRBD2 on 5 matching bases. This TCR was sampled from a human patient who received an intestinal transplant. This sample comprised alloreactive CD4+ T cells from a mixed lymphocyte reaction culture, obtained before intestinal transplant. As to subset: CFSE-low proliferating T cells sorted from roughly six-day pre-transplant mixed lymphocyte reaction (GvH or HvG direction). CDR3 residues: CASSLTSYEQYF. As DNA, the CDR3 is TGCGCCAGCAGCTTGACTAGCTACGAGCAGTACTTC.